The clone carrying this T cell receptor beta chain was counted only a few times. Its antigen is not known. Per germline, CDR1 SGHDN and CDR2 FVKESK. V lost 3 bases and J lost 2; bases outside the gene matches: 7. This CDR3 spans 16 amino acids. Assay: immunoSEQ multiplex PCR; the TCRdb copy retains only in-frame clones and omits some. The data hold 40,000 to 50,000 clones, with approximately 84% observed a single time. The data derive from a study of STAT5B mutations in CD4+ large granular lymphocyte leukemia. The wider study: Among healthy donors, a particular HLA allele went with more CDR3 'QG' motifs.

The study's findings and limits: CD4-sorted patient repertoires seemed more clonal than healthy CD4+ repertoires. 8/27 top patient clones versus 2/35 control clones were TRBV06-family.

Sequencing was performed on CD4+ T cells from blood buffy coats. The chain employs TRBV14 and TRBJ2-7; TRBD2 agrees at 10 bases. This TCR derives from a human donor in good health. CDR3 sequence (DNA): TGTGCCAGCAGCCAGTGGGTACTAGCGGGGCCCTACGAGCAGTACTTC. It translates to CASSQWVLAGPYEQYF.